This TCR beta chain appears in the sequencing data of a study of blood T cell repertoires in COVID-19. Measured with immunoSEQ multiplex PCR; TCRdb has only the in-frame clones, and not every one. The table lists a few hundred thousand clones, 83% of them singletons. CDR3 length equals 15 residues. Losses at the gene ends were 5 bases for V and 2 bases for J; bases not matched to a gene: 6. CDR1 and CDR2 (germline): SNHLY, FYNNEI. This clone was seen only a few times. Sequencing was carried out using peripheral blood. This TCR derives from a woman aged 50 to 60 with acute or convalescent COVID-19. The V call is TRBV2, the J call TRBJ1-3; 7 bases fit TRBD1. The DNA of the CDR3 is TGTGCCAGCAGTAGACAGACAGGGACTGGAAACACCATATATTTT. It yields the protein CASSRQTGTGNTIYF.